These 28 T cell receptor beta chains were all obtained from the same sample, sequenced in a study of blood T cells in healthy people across ages. Together with a sample-barcoded 5' primer, a J-beta primer mix was included in a second PCR lasting about 6 to 11 cycles. TCRdb re-called the 5' RACE reads with MiXCR, one entry per CDR3 protein. The sample lists approximately 790,000 distinct CDR3 sequences, around 62% occurring once. The sequenced material came from blood. The receptor source for this set is a young man in good health.

The J gene is TRBJ2-6, the V gene TRBV9; tentative D call: TRBD1 (5 bases). Germline CDR1 reads SGDLS; CDR2 reads YYNGEE. V lost 4 bases, J lost 0 bases, and 11 bases lay in between. The CDR3 is 16 amino acids. CDR3 region: CASSPTVNSGANVLTF. The CDR3 coding sequence is TGTGCCAGCAGCCCGACAGTGAACTCTGGGGCCAACGTCCTGACTTTC.

The chain couples TRBV29-1 to TRBJ2-5; D is possibly TRBD2 (5 bases). Trimming removed 3 bases from V and 1 base from J, with 12 bases in between. Germline loops: CDR1 SQVTM, CDR2 ANQGSEA. The CDR3 is made up of 14 amino acids. CDR3 nucleotide sequence: TGCAGCGTTGACTCTTCGGGGAGCCAAGAGACCCAGTACTTC. This translates into CSVDSSGSQETQYF.

The V and J genes are TRBV7-2 and TRBJ1-5, with 7 bases aligning to TRBD1. There are 15 residues in the CDR3. The V segment lost 5 bases and the J segment 1 base; nucleotides outside the gene matches: 5. The germline V gene encodes CDR1 SGHTA and CDR2 FQGNSA. The CDR3 DNA is TGTGCCAGCAGCCGGGACAGATCAAGCAATCAGCCCCAGCATTTT. This encodes CASSRDRSSNQPQHF.

This sequence joins TRBV10-2 and TRBJ2-3, with TRBD2 identical over 9 bases. CDR1 and CDR2 from the germline V gene are WSHSY and SAAADI. This CDR3 is 14 amino acids long. V was pared by 10 bases and J by 5 bases, with 10 bases of the junction left unmatched. The DNA of the CDR3 is TGCGCCACCAAAGCGGGGGGACGCTTAGATACGCAGTATTTT. This sequence encodes CATKAGGRLDTQYF.

The chain employs TRBV20-1 and TRBJ1-4; 7 nucleotides line up with TRBD1. The germline V gene has CDR1 DFQATT and CDR2 SNEGSKA (reference sequence). The CDR3 runs 15 residues. V shed 1 base and J 3 bases; nucleotides not matched to a gene: 5. The CDR3 protein is CSARGVGTANEKLFF. CDR3 sequence (DNA): TGCAGTGCTAGAGGGGTCGGGACAGCTAATGAAAAACTGTTTTTT.

This rearrangement joins TRBV28 to TRBJ2-5, with D perhaps given as TRBD1 or TRBD2 (6 bases each). This CDR3 has 14 amino acids. V lost 7 bases, J lost 11 bases, and 23 bases lay in between. Germline V CDR1 and CDR2: MDHEN, SYDVKM. The CDR3 protein is CASIAVGAGREQYF. DNA of the CDR3: TGTGCCAGCATAGCAGTGGGGGCCGGGAGAGAGCAGTACTTC.

The gene calls are TRBV20-1 and TRBJ2-1; TRBD2 is a possible D gene (6 bases). V was trimmed by 5 bases and J by 7 bases, leaving 21 bases between them. The CDR3 sequence is 15 residues long. The V gene's germline CDR1 is DFQATT and CDR2 SNEGSKA (reference sequence). CDR3 bases: TGCAGTGCTGGGGACTCCCAACGGAGGTCGAATGAGCAGTTCTTC. Protein product: CSAGDSQRRSNEQFF.

The sample holds a few counts of this clonotype. The gene calls are TRBV5-1 and TRBJ2-3; 9 bases align to TRBD1. The CDR3 covers 15 residues. Germline CDR1 reads SGHRS; CDR2 reads YFSETQ. The V and J ends lost 5 bases and 4 bases, in that order; junction bases with no gene match: 8. CDR3 bases: TGCGCCAGCAGGTCGACAGGGGGTAGCGCAGATACGCAGTATTTT. Encoded protein: CASRSTGGSADTQYF.

V and J are TRBV12-3 or TRBV12-4 and TRBJ2-3; 16 nucleotides align to TRBD2. This CDR3 comprises 16 residues. The junction had 3 bases not matched to a gene; V was cut back by 4 bases and J by 5 bases. CDR3 sequence: CASSSGTSGGEDTQYF. For the CDR3, the DNA is TGTGCCAGCAGTTCCGGGACTAGCGGGGGGGAAGATACGCAGTATTTT.

This clonotype has a count of ten or more. The V and J genes are TRBV2 and TRBJ1-5; 10 bases match TRBD1. The CDR3 sequence is 18 residues long. Germline V CDR1 and CDR2: SNHLY, FYNNEI. The V gene end was trimmed by 7 bases and the J gene end by 0 bases; junction bases not matched to a gene: 12. The CDR3 nucleotides are TGTGCCAGCACCACGGGACAGGGGATAACGGATAGCAATCAGCCCCAGCATTTT. This encodes CASTTGQGITDSNQPQHF.

This clonotype was counted a few times. This chain uses TRBV5-1 with TRBJ2-3; the D gene is possibly TRBD1 (5 bases). The germline CDR1 and CDR2 sequences are SGHRS and YFSETQ. The CDR3 length is 16 residues. V shed 0 bases and J shed 0 bases, with 11 bases lying between them. The CDR3 is CASSLEGRPSTDTQYF. CDR3 sequence (DNA): TGCGCCAGCAGCTTGGAGGGGCGCCCTAGCACAGATACGCAGTATTTT.

This clonotype occurred a few times. This rearrangement joins TRBV12-3 or TRBV12-4 to TRBJ2-4; 12 bases map to TRBD1. The CDR3 covers 18 residues. Trimming removed 7 bases from V and 3 bases from J; junction bases left unmatched: 13. This chain's CDR3 is CASTLPGQGARGKNIQYF. Written as DNA, the CDR3 is TGTGCCAGCACACTGCCGGGACAGGGGGCGCGAGGCAAAAACATTCAGTACTTC.

The chain joins TRBV6-2 or TRBV6-3 to TRBJ2-7; D could derive from TRBD1 or TRBD2 (5 bases each). The CDR3 contains 15 residues. Germline CDR1 reads MNHEY; CDR2 reads SVGEGT. The V gene lost 5 bases and the J gene lost 0 bases, with 14 bases spanning the gap. The DNA of the CDR3 is TGTGCCAGCAGTGAGGGACCGCCAAACTCCTACGAGCAGTACTTC. This sequence encodes CASSEGPPNSYEQYF.

The chain has TRBV13 and TRBJ2-3; 9 nucleotides match TRBD2. There are 16 residues in the CDR3. V was clipped by 5 bases and J by 3 bases; unmatched bases: 9. Per the germline V gene, CDR1 is PRHDT and CDR2 is FYEKMQ (reference sequence). The CDR3 nucleotides read TGTGCCAGCAGCCCCCCTCTAGCGGGGCGTACAGATACGCAGTATTTT. Its protein product is CASSPPLAGRTDTQYF. Drawing the rest from reference TRBV13 and TRBJ2-3, the complete variable domain is AAGVIQSPRHLIKEKRETATLKCYPIPRHDTVYWYQQGPGQDPQFLISFYEKMQSDKGSIPDRFSAQQFSDYHSELNMSSLELGDSALYFCASSPPLAGRTDTQYFGPGTRLTVL.

The chain links TRBV14 to TRBJ2-4, with TRBD2 matching 8 bases. The closer fit of TRBJ2-7 to the DNA end suggests the J call may be wrong. This CDR3 region has 14 residues. The germline gives CDR1 SGHDN, CDR2 FVKESK. The CDR3 DNA reads TGTGCCAGCAGCCAAGGGCTAGCGGGCCGCGAGCAGTACTTC. Translated: CASSQGLAGREQYF.

Remarks on this clonotype: Relative to the germline gene, one junction end is altered; a read error may explain this. This rearrangement joins TRBV2 to TRBJ1-4; no reliable D call. The V gene's germline CDR1 is SNHLY and CDR2 FYNNEI. The CDR3 extends over 15 amino acids. CDR3 amino acids: CASSDFPEPTEKLFF. In DNA, the CDR3 is TGTGCCAGCAGTGATTTTCCGGAGCCTACTGAAAAATTGTTTTTT.

The gene calls are TRBV20-1 and TRBJ2-5, with a weak D call TRBD1 (6 bases). In germline, CDR1 is DFQATT, CDR2 SNEGSKA (reference sequence). The V end was cut by 5 bases, the J end by 2 bases, with 15 bases between. The CDR3 is made up of 14 amino acids. The CDR3 DNA follows: TGCAGTGCTTCGGACAGTTGGACTCAAGAGACCCAGTACTTC. Its translation is CSASDSWTQETQYF.

Of note for this clonotype: A junction boundary mismatches the germline segment, possibly from a read error. The chain links TRBV25-1 to TRBJ2-7; the D is unclear. The CDR3 consists of 13 residues. Germline CDR1 is MGHDK and CDR2 is SYGVNS. The CDR3 DNA is TGTGCCAGCAGCAACAGATACGCCTACAAGCAGTACTTC. Translated, it gives CASSNRYAYKQYF.

The chain combines TRBV28 with TRBJ2-7; D may be TRBD2 (6 bases). Trimming pared 8 bases from V and 0 bases from J, leaving 11 bases between. The CDR3 has 13 residues. CDR1 MDHEN and CDR2 SYDVKM come from the germline V gene. The CDR3 here is CASGQRASYEQYF. The CDR3 DNA reads TGTGCCAGCGGCCAGCGGGCCTCCTACGAGCAGTACTTC.

The chain uses TRBV12-3 or TRBV12-4 and TRBJ1-5, with D uncertain. This CDR3 is built from 18 residues. Trimming pared 4 bases from V and 3 bases from J, leaving 22 bases between. CDR3 coding DNA: TGTGCCAGCAGTTGGGAAGACATCATGGTGGGTTACAATCAGCCCCAGCATTTT. Protein sequence: CASSWEDIMVGYNQPQHF.

The chain couples TRBV12-3 or TRBV12-4 to TRBJ1-1; D might be TRBD1 (5 bases). The CDR3 runs to 14 residues. V was trimmed by 7 bases and J by 1 base, leaving 13 bases between them. The chain's CDR3 is CASIFGGKNTEAFF. CDR3 DNA sequence: TGTGCCAGCATTTTCGGGGGTAAGAACACTGAAGCTTTCTTT.

This clonotype was seen ten or more times. This chain connects TRBV29-1 to TRBJ1-2; TRBD1 agrees at 7 bases. The CDR3 is 15 amino acids. Germline lookup yields CDR1 SQVTM and CDR2 ANQGSEA. J lost 0 bases, V lost 6 bases, and 10 bases had no gene match. The CDR3 is CSVSETGPPNYGYTF. The CDR3 bases are TGCAGCGTATCCGAGACAGGGCCCCCTAACTATGGCTACACCTTC.

V usage is TRBV7-9 and J usage is TRBJ2-6; TRBD1 matches 9 bases. Germline lookup yields CDR1 SEHNR and CDR2 FQNEAQ (reference sequence). The CDR3 totals 18 residues. Losses at the gene ends were 1 base for V and 3 bases for J; bases not matched to a gene: 7. CDR3 residues: CASSLDGQGIIGANVLTF. In nucleotides, the CDR3 is TGTGCCAGCAGCTTAGACGGACAGGGGATCATTGGGGCCAACGTCCTGACTTTC.

This clonotype was picked up one time. The chain links TRBV30 to TRBJ2-5; D is perhaps TRBD1 or TRBD2 (5 bases each). There are 13 residues in the CDR3. Germline CDR1 is GTSNPN and CDR2 is SVGIG (reference sequence). The CDR3 region is CAGGTSRAETQYF. In DNA form, the CDR3 reads TGTGCTGGGGGAACGTCGAGAGCGGAGACCCAGTACTTC.

The chain carries TRBV6-2 or TRBV6-3 and TRBJ1-6; 7 bases match TRBD1. Per germline, CDR1 MNHEY and CDR2 SVGEGT. The CDR3 spans 15 residues. The J segment lost 10 bases and the V segment lost 0 bases, leaving 6 bases of the junction unmatched. The CDR3 coding sequence is TGTGCCAGCAGTTACTCGCCCACAGGGGAATCACCCCTCCACTTT. This gives the protein CASSYSPTGESPLHF.

The genes are TRBV6-4 and TRBJ1-2, with 7 nucleotides matching TRBD1. Germline V lookup: CDR1 MRHNA, CDR2 SNTAGT. J gave up 7 bases and V 0 bases, and 8 bases lay outside the gene matches. The CDR3 spans 15 residues. CDR3 sequence: CASSDSGGDPCGYTF. The CDR3 DNA reads TGTGCCAGCAGTGACTCAGGGGGCGATCCCTGTGGCTACACCTTC.

The chain uses TRBV11-2 and TRBJ1-2, with TRBD1 as a possible D gene (5 bases). V lost 4 bases to trimming and J lost 6 bases, with 18 bases between them. Germline lookup yields CDR1 SGHAT and CDR2 FQNNGV. The CDR3 totals 15 residues. Here the CDR3 reads CASSSSGGFVDGYTF. The CDR3 nucleotides are TGTGCCAGCAGCTCGTCCGGGGGGTTTGTGGATGGCTACACCTTC.

The genes are TRBV6-2 or TRBV6-3 and TRBJ1-6; 7 bases match TRBD1. The V gene end was trimmed by 0 bases and the J gene end by 9 bases; junction bases not matched to a gene: 8. CDR3 size: 16 residues. Looked up from germline, CDR1 is MNHEY and CDR2 is SVGEGT. In DNA form, the CDR3 reads TGTGCCAGCAGTTACTCGATGCCAGGGGGTTTTTCACCCCTCCACTTT. It encodes CASSYSMPGGFSPLHF.